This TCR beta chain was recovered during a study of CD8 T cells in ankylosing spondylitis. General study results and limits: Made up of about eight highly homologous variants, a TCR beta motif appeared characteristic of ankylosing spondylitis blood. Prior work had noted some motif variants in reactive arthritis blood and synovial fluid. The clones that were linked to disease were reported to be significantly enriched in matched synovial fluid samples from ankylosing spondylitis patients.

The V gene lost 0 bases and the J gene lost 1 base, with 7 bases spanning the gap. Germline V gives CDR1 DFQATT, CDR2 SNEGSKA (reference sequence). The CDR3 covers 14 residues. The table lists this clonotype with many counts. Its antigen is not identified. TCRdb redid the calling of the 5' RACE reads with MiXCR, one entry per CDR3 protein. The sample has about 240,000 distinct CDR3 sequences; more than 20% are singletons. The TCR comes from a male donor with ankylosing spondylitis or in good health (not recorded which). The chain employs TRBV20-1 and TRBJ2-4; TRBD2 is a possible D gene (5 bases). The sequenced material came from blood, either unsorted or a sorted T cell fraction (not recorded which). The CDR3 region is CSARDPGAKNIQYF. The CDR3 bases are TGCAGTGCTAGAGATCCGGGGGCCAAAAACATTCAGTACTTC.